A single sample gave rise to the 17 T cell receptor beta chains below, sequenced in a study of T-cell reconstitution after alpha-beta-depleted transplantation in children (dated by TCRdb to the mid-2010s). According to the study, the label for this sample's treatment or condition signals: allogeneic hematopoietic cell transplantation with graft depleted of TCRalphabeta T cells and CD19 B cells. The library was built by means of PCR. TCRdb names Illumina HiSeq 2500 as the instrument used. TCR library preparation used molecular barcoding, with unique molecular identifiers applied to normalize quantification of the TCRbeta repertoire. The public reads were run again by TCRdb, first through fastp at Q25 and then through MiXCR, and only productive beta chains were kept. Entries are consolidated by CDR3 protein sequence, retaining the most common genes and DNA. This sample gives 600,000 to 700,000 distinct CDR3 sequences in total; around 12% of them show up just once. The ten largest clones represent 0.79% of the sample.

Material: PBMCs, obtained before TCRalphabeta/CD19-depleted stem cell transplant. These TCRs come from a girl aged 2 to 9 with congenital amegakaryocytic thrombocytopenia, due to receive a stem cell transplant.

In its sample, this clonotype was seen a few times. V and J are TRBV7-8 and TRBJ2-7, with TRBD1 as a possible D gene (6 bases). Trimming took 0 bases from V and 0 from J, leaving 9 bases between them. Germline CDR1 reads SGHVS; CDR2 reads FQNEAQ. The CDR3 has 15 amino acids. The CDR3 is CASSLAETGSYEQYF. CDR3 coding DNA: TGTGCCAGCAGCTTAGCCGAGACAGGCTCCTACGAGCAGTACTTC.

This clonotype has ten or more counts. The chain links TRBV5-1 to TRBJ2-7; TRBD1 matches at 7 bases. This CDR3 region has 17 residues. The V segment lost 4 bases and the J segment 3 bases; nucleotides outside the gene matches: 16. Germline V gives CDR1 SGHRS, CDR2 YFSETQ. The CDR3 loop reads CASSTGFNRGPFYEQYF. The CDR3, as DNA: TGCGCCAGCAGCACAGGCTTTAACAGGGGCCCTTTCTACGAGCAGTACTTC. The variable domain in full, with the rest retrieved from reference TRBV5-1 and TRBJ2-7, is KAGVTQTPRYLIKTRGQQVTLSCSPISGHRSVSWYQQTPGQGLQFLFEYFSETQRNKGNFPGRFSGRQFSNSRSEMNVSTLELGDSALYLCASSTGFNRGPFYEQYFGPGTRLTVT.

The chain joins TRBV20-1 to TRBJ2-1; D is perhaps TRBD2 (8 bases). In germline, CDR1 is DFQATT, CDR2 SNEGSKA (reference sequence). Trimming shortened V by 0 bases and J by 6 bases, and 21 bases separated the two germline ends. CDR3 length: 17 amino acids. The CDR3 here is CSARDGQGGGRPNEQFF. The CDR3 nucleotides are TGCAGTGCTAGAGATGGGCAGGGGGGCGGGAGGCCCAATGAGCAGTTCTTC.

The chain uses TRBV15 and TRBJ2-1; 11 bases align to TRBD2. Germline V CDR1 and CDR2: LNHNV, YYDKDF (reference sequence). The CDR3 totals 17 residues. The J segment lost 7 bases and the V segment lost 3 bases, leaving 11 bases of the junction unmatched. The CDR3 coding sequence is TGTGCCACCAGCAGCCTTACTAGCGGGAGATGGGTAAATGAGCAGTTCTTC. It codes for CATSSLTSGRWVNEQFF.

This clonotype appeared a few times. V is TRBV28 and J is TRBJ2-5; D not resolved. The germline CDR1 and CDR2 sequences are MDHEN and SYDVKM. The CDR3 extends over 13 amino acids. Deletions cut 7 bases from V and 5 bases from J, with 14 bases between. In nucleotides, the CDR3 is TGTGCCAGCAACCTTATACTCGGGGAGACCCAGTACTTC. Residues: CASNLILGETQYF.

This clonotype was recorded many times. V gene TRBV20-1 combines with J gene TRBJ2-4; 11 bases line up with TRBD2. CDR1 and CDR2 (germline): DFQATT, SNEGSKA (reference sequence). V lost 2 bases, J lost 3 bases, and 12 bases stayed unmatched. The CDR3 contains 18 residues. The CDR3 DNA reads as TGCAGTGCTAGATTAGGGCTAGCGGGAGGTGGAGTCAAAAACATTCAGTACTTC. Amino acids: CSARLGLAGGGVKNIQYF.

V gene TRBV6-1 combines with J gene TRBJ2-3, with D possibly being TRBD2 (6 bases). Germline assignment: CDR1 MNHNS and CDR2 SASEGT. The CDR3 has 16 residues. Deletions cut 6 bases from V and 4 bases from J, with 20 bases between. CDR3 nucleotide sequence: TGTGCCAGCAGCCGACGGGGTCCAGGGAGGTCAGATACGCAGTATTTT. Translation gives CASSRRGPGRSDTQYF.

This clonotype was counted only a few times. The chain employs TRBV4-1 and TRBJ2-2; D is undetermined. V lost 0 bases and J 7 bases, leaving 12 bases between the germline ends. Per the germline V gene, CDR1 is MGHRA and CDR2 is YSYEKL. CDR3 length equals 15 residues. CDR3 sequence: CASSQDEVVGGELFF. CDR3 in DNA: TGCGCCAGCAGCCAAGATGAGGTAGTGGGCGGGGAGCTGTTTTTT.

This clonotype appeared a few times. The V call is TRBV7-8, the J call TRBJ2-3; 13 bases fit TRBD2. This CDR3 has 20 residues. Germline CDR1 is SGHVS and CDR2 is FQNEAQ. Trimming removed 4 bases from V and 1 base from J; junction bases left unmatched: 14. The CDR3 DNA sequence: TGTGCCAGCAGCTCTCCAACTACTAGCGGGAGGGCCGATGGCACAGATACGCAGTATTTT. Amino acid sequence: CASSSPTTSGRADGTDTQYF.

This clonotype was seen at least ten times. The chain uses TRBV10-1 and TRBJ1-6; no definite D call. V was shortened by 6 bases and J by 5 bases, with 8 bases between the two germline ends. Germline CDR1 is WNHNN and CDR2 is SYGVQD (reference sequence). The CDR3 has 13 residues. The CDR3 protein is CASRGWHNSPLHF. The DNA for the CDR3 is TGCGCCAGCAGGGGCTGGCATAATTCACCCCTCCACTTT.

This clonotype was recorded many times. The rearrangement uses TRBV20-1 and TRBJ1-1; D might be TRBD1 (6 bases). Germline V gene data show CDR1 as DFQATT and CDR2 as SNEGSKA (reference sequence). Between the trimmed V and J ends, which lost 3 bases and 4 bases, there was a span of 15 bases. CDR3 length: 14 residues. The CDR3 spells CSARGAPGLTEAFF. CDR3 sequence (DNA): TGCAGTGCTAGGGGGGCACCCGGGCTCACTGAAGCTTTCTTT.

The chain joins TRBV20-1 to TRBJ2-5; 10 bases agree with TRBD2. V was clipped by 5 bases and J by 3 bases; unmatched bases: 12. CDR1 is DFQATT and CDR2 is SNEGSKA in the germline V gene (reference sequence). This CDR3 spans 16 amino acids. The CDR3 region has the DNA TGCAGTGCTGACGCCTCGCTAGCGGGAGTGGAAGAGACCCAGTACTTC. Translated, it gives CSADASLAGVEETQYF.

This clonotype showed up many times. This chain connects TRBV29-1 to TRBJ2-1; 8 bases agree with TRBD2. The CDR3 sequence is 14 residues long. Germline V CDR1 and CDR2: SQVTM, ANQGSEA. J gave up 6 bases and V 5 bases, and 9 bases lay outside the gene matches. The CDR3 here is CSVTGTSLGNEQFF. The DNA for the CDR3 is TGCAGCGTTACCGGGACTAGTTTGGGCAATGAGCAGTTCTTC.

This clonotype has a count of ten or more. The chain is built from TRBV5-1 and TRBJ2-5; 10 nucleotides agree with TRBD2. The ends lost 0 bases at V and 1 base at J; junction bases unmatched: 3. The CDR3 length is 16 residues. Germline V CDR1 and CDR2: SGHRS, YFSETQ. DNA of the CDR3: TGCGCCAGCAGCTTGGGGCTAGCGGGGGTCCAAGAGACCCAGTACTTC. Protein product: CASSLGLAGVQETQYF.

This clonotype was seen many times. The V gene is TRBV9, the J gene TRBJ2-1; 9 bases line up with TRBD2. The CDR3 runs to 14 residues. CDR1 SGDLS and CDR2 YYNGEE come from the germline V gene. V was pared by 3 bases and J by 7 bases, with 5 bases of the junction left unmatched. This CDR3 is CASSGGLAFNEQFF. The CDR3 region has the DNA TGTGCCAGCAGCGGCGGACTAGCGTTTAATGAGCAGTTCTTC. Filled out from reference TRBV9 and TRBJ2-1, the complete variable domain reads DSGVTQTPKHLITATGQRVTLRCSPRSGDLSVYWYQQSLDQGLQFLIQYYNGEERAKGNILERFSAQQFPDLHSELNLSSLELGDSALYFCASSGGLAFNEQFFGPGTRLTVL.

The J gene is TRBJ2-5, the V gene TRBV7-8, with TRBD2 matching over 9 bases. The CDR3 extends over 19 amino acids. The V and J ends lost 4 bases and 4 bases, in that order; junction bases with no gene match: 19. Germline values: CDR1 SGHVS, CDR2 FQNEAQ. CDR3 in amino acids: CASSSMGGRSGSGAETQYF. The CDR3 DNA is TGTGCCAGCAGCTCTATGGGTGGCCGTAGCGGGAGTGGCGCAGAGACCCAGTACTTC.

CDR3 protein: CATSDLTAGALVNEQFF. The CDR3 nucleotides are TGTGCCACCAGTGATTTGACAGCGGGGGCCTTGGTGAATGAGCAGTTCTTC. This rearrangement joins TRBV24-1 to TRBJ2-1; TRBD2 matches 8 bases. CDR1 and CDR2 from the germline V gene are KGHDR and SFDVKD. The trim removed 0 bases at V and 7 bases at J, leaving 10 bases unmatched. This CDR3 has 17 amino acids.